This T cell receptor (beta chain) stems from a study of blood T cells in healthy people across ages. The authors ran a second PCR of about 7 to 11 cycles using a sample-barcoded 5' primer and a J-beta primer mix. TCRdb called the 5' RACE reads again in MiXCR, with one record for every CDR3 protein. The data contain some 1.1 million distinct CDR3 sequences, around two fifths of them singletons. Isolated per sample were at least 6.5 million PBMCs. CDR3 length equals 12 residues. The germline V gene encodes CDR1 LGHDT and CDR2 YNNKEL (reference sequence). This chain uses TRBV3-1 with TRBJ2-5; no clear D gene. Matching the DNA end better, TRBJ2-7 makes the J call doubtful. This TCR was recovered from a man aged 18 to 29 in good health. The specimen sequenced was blood. In nucleotides, the CDR3 is TGTGCCAGCAGCCAAGACATATACGAGCAGTACTTC. This sequence encodes CASSQDIYEQYF.